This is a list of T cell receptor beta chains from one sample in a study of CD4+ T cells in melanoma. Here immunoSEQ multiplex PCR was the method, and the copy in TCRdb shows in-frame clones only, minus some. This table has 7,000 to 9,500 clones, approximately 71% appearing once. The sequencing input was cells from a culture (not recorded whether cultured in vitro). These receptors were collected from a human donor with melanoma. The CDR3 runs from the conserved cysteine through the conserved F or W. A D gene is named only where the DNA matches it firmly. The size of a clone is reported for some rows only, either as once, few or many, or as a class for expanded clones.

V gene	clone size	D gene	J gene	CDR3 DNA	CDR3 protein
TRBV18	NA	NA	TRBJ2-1	TGTGCCAGCTCACCACCGGGTTACAATGAGCAGTTCTTC	CASSPPGYNEQFF
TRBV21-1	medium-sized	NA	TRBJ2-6	TGTGCCACAAGGACAGGAAGCAGCTCTGGGGCCAACGTCCTGACTTTC	CATRTGSSSGANVLTF
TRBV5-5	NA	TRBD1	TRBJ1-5	TGTGCCAGCAGCTTGGACCGGGACAGGGGGCGACTTTACAATCAGCCCCAGCATTTT	CASSLDRDRGRLYNQPQHF
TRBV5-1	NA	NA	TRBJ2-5	TGCGCCAGCAGCTTGGGACAGATGTCCGAGACCCAGTACTTC	CASSLGQMSETQYF
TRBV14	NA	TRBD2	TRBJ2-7	TGTGCCAGCAGCCTGGCGGGGGGGACCTACGAGCAGTACTTC	CASSLAGGTYEQYF
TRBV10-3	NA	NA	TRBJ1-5	TGTGCCATCGGCCGGACAGCGGGTGGGGGTGGCAATCAGCCCCAGCATTTT	CAIGRTAGGGGNQPQHF
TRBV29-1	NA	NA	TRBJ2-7	TGCAGGTTCTCCCCACATCCAGAGAGCTCCTACGAGCAGTACTTC	CRFSPHPESSYEQYF
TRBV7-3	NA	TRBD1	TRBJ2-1	TGTGCCAGCAGCCCGGGGACAGGGATAGATGAGCAGTTCTTC	CASSPGTGIDEQFF
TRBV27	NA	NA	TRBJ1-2	TGTGCCAGCAGTTTATTGGGCCGGGGTCTTAACTATGGCTACACCTTC	CASSLLGRGLNYGYTF
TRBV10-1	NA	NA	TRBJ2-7	TGCGCCAGCAGTCGGGGGAGAGGCGGAACCTACGAGCAGTACTTC	CASSRGRGGTYEQYF
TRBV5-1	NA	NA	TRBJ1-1	TGCGCCAGCAGCTTGGGGGGGGGCCCTGAAGCTTTCTTT	CASSLGGGPEAFF
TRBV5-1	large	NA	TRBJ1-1	TGCGCCAGCAGCTCCGAGGGGATGGGGACTGAAGCTTTCTTT	CASSSEGMGTEAFF
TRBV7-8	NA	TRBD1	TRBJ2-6	TGTGCCACCAAGAAGGGACAGGGCTCTTCTGGGGCCAACGTCCTGACTTTC	CATKKGQGSSGANVLTF
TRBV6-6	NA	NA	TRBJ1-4	TGTGCCAGCAGTTCGGTACCTCCGAAAAAACTGTTTTTT	CASSSVPPKKLFF
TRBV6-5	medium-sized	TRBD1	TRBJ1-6	TGTGCCAGCAGTTACGGATCAGGGGGCCATTCACCCCTCCACTTT	CASSYGSGGHSPLHF
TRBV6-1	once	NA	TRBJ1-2	TGTGCCAGCAGTCTCGGTAGGGCTCCCATCTATGGCTACGCCTTC	CASSLGRAPIYGYAF
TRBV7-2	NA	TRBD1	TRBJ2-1	TGTGCCAGCATCAAGAGGACAGGGCTCCATGAGCAGTTCTTC	CASIKRTGLHEQFF
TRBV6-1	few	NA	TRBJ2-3	TGTGCCAGCAGTCCCCTGCGAGATACGCAGTATTTT	CASSPLRDTQYF
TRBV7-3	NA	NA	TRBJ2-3	TGTGCCAGCAGCTTATCGGGGGGCACAGATACGCAGTATTTT	CASSLSGGTDTQYF
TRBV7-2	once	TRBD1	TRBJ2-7	TGTGCCAGCAGCAACCGGGACAGGGGACGCGAGCAGTACTTC	CASSNRDRGREQYF
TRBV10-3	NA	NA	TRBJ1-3	TGTGCCATCAGCCGACCTGGAAACACCATATATTTT	CAISRPGNTIYF
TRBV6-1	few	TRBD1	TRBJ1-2	TGTGCCAGCAGTGTTCAAGCAGGGGGCAACTATGGCTACACCTTC	CASSVQAGGNYGYTF
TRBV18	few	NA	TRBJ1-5	TGTGCCAGCTCACCGACAGCCTTCAATCAGCCCCAGCATTTT	CASSPTAFNQPQHF
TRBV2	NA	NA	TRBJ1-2	TGTGCCAGCGACAGGCCCTTACATGGCTACACCTTC	CASDRPLHGYTF
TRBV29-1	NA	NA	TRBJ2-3	TGCAGCTCAGACACAGATACGCAGTATTTT	CSSDTDTQYF
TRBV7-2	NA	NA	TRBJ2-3	TGTGCCAGCAGCTTAGGTAGGACTTTCACAGATACGCAGTATTTT	CASSLGRTFTDTQYF
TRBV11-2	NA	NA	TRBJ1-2	TGTGCCAGCAGCTTAGGTGGGCGAGCTAACTATGGCTACACCTTC	CASSLGGRANYGYTF
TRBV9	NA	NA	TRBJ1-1	TGTGCCAGCAGCGTAGCAGTCATGAACACTGAAGCTTTCTTT	CASSVAVMNTEAFF
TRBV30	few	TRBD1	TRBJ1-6	TGTGCCTGGAGTGTACGACAGGGGGTCACCCTCCACTTT	CAWSVRQGVTLHF
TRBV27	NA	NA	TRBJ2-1	TGTGCCAGCAGTGCCGCGCGGTTCGCCTCCTACAATGAGCAGTTCTTC	CASSAARFASYNEQFF
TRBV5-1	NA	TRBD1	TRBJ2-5	TGCGCCAGCAGAGAGGGGGCGAACAAGGAGACCCAGTACTTC	CASREGANKETQYF
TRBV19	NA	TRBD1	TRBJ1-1	TGTGCCAGTAGTAAACAAGGGACAGGGGCTAAGAACACTGAAGCTTTCTTT	CASSKQGTGAKNTEAFF
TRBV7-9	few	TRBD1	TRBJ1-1	TGTGCCAGCAGCCCCGGGACAGGGGACACTGAAGCTTTCTTT	CASSPGTGDTEAFF
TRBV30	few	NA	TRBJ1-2	TGTGCCTGGAACAGGGCTCTCTCTCGCGGCTACACCTTC	CAWNRALSRGYTF
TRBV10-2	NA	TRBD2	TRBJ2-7	TGCGCCAGCAGTGAGGCTAGCGGGGGGCGATCCGCCTACGAGCAGTACTTC	CASSEASGGRSAYEQYF
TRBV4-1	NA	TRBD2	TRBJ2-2	TGCGCCAGCAGCCCCAAGGTCCAGCGGGGGGTTCGCGGCACCGGGGAGCTGTTTTTT	CASSPKVQRGVRGTGELFF
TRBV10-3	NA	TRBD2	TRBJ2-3	TGTGCCATCAGCGGGGGACTAGCGGGGGGTGGCCCAGATACGCAGTATTTT	CAISGGLAGGGPDTQYF
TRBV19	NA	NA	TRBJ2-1	TGTGCCAGTAGTATGTTTAGGGGGGGCTCCTACAATGAGCAGTTCTTC	CASSMFRGGSYNEQFF
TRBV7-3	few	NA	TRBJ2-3	TGTGCCAGCAGCTTAGCCCGCACAGATACGCAGTATTTT	CASSLARTDTQYF
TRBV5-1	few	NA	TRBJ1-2	TGCGCCAGCAGACGGGGCTCGGGGAATGGCTACACCTTC	CASRRGSGNGYTF
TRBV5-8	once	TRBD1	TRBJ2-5	TGTGCCAGCAGCTGGCTGTGGCCCCAGGGGGAAGAGACCCAGTACTTC	CASSWLWPQGEETQYF
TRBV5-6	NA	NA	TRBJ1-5	TGTGCCAGCAGCTCCGAGAGCTATAGCAATCAGCCCCAGCATTTT	CASSSESYSNQPQHF
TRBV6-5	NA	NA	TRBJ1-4	TGTGCCAGCAGTTCCACAGGCCAGGGGGAAAAACTGTTTTTT	CASSSTGQGEKLFF
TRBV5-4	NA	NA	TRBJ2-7	TGTGCCAGCAGCAGGGGACAAGACTACGAGCAGTACTTC	CASSRGQDYEQYF
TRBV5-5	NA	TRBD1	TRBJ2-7	TGTGCCAGCAGCTCCTCAGGACAGGGGGCGGGCTACGAGCAGTACTTC	CASSSSGQGAGYEQYF
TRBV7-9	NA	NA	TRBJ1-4	TGTGCCAGCAGCTTACTTTTAAATGAAAAACTGTTTTTT	CASSLLLNEKLFF
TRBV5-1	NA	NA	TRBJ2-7	TGCGCCAGCAGCTGGGGTTTCGGTGTTGGGGCCAGCTACGAGCAGTACTTC	CASSWGFGVGASYEQYF
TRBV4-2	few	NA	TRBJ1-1	TGTGCCAGCAGCCGCCCGGGGAGCGCCTCGGGAGGCACTGAAGCTTTCTTT	CASSRPGSASGGTEAFF
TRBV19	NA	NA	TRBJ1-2	TGTGCCAGTAGATTTCGTGAGGATGGCTACACCTTC	CASRFREDGYTF
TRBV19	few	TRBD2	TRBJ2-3	TGTGCCAGTAGTATGGCAAGGACTAGCTTAATCACAGATACGCAGTATTTT	CASSMARTSLITDTQYF
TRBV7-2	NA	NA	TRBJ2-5	TGTGCCAGCAGCCCCCCCGTGGGGGAGACCCAGTACTTC	CASSPPVGETQYF
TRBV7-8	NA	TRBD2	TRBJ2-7	TGTGCCAGCAGCTCACTAGCGGGGATTCACTTATACTACGAGCAGTACTTC	CASSSLAGIHLYYEQYF
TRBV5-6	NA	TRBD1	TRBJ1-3	TGTGCCAGCAGCTTGCTCCAGGGGGCGATTACTGGAAACACCATATATTTT	CASSLLQGAITGNTIYF
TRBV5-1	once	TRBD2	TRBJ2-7	TGCGCCAGCAGCTTGGTTAGCGGGGGGTACGAGCAGTACTTC	CASSLVSGGYEQYF
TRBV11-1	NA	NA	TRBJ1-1	TGTGCCAGCACTGAAGGGTATAGCACTGAAGCTTTCTTT	CASTEGYSTEAFF
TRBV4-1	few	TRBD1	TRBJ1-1	TGCGCCAGCAGCCGAGACAGGGAAACTGAAGCTTTCTTT	CASSRDRETEAFF
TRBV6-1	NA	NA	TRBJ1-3	TGTGCCAGCGTTCTGGGATCTGGAAACACCATATATTTT	CASVLGSGNTIYF
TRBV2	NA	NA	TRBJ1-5	TGTGCCAGCAAACCCCGCTCGGGGAGCAATCAGCCCCAGCATTTT	CASKPRSGSNQPQHF
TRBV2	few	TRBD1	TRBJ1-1	TGTGCCAGCAGGCTCAGGGGGCTGGACGCTTTCTTT	CASRLRGLDAFF